Below, one TCR beta chain is given with its context. The target antigen is unknown. This entry belongs to a study of CD8 T cells in ankylosing spondylitis. TCRdb fed the 5' RACE reads into MiXCR, producing one record per CDR3 protein. The sample comprises 85,000 to 90,000 distinct CDR3 sequences, about 27% of which are singletons, and around three fifths rests with the top ten. Findings of the study overall: The study identified a TCR beta motif of roughly eight highly homologous variants that appeared characteristic of ankylosing spondylitis blood. A subset of motif variants has previously been described in the synovial fluid and blood of reactive arthritis. Disease-linked clones reportedly showed significant enrichment in matched ankylosing spondylitis synovial fluid.

Germline CDR1 reads MNHEY; CDR2 reads SMNVEV (reference sequence). Trimming removed 6 bases from V and 5 bases from J, with 19 bases in between. The CDR3 has 15 residues. The clonotype originates from a male donor with ankylosing spondylitis or in good health (not recorded which). The chain uses TRBV27 and TRBJ2-5, with a weak D call TRBD1 (6 bases). The sample was blood, either unsorted or a sorted T cell fraction (not recorded which). CDR3 protein: CASRTITGSVETQYF. Written as DNA, the CDR3 is TGTGCCAGCAGGACTATAACAGGGTCGGTGGAGACCCAGTACTTC.